Listed here are 2 T cell receptor beta chains from one sample, sequenced in a study of CD8 T cells in ankylosing spondylitis. Their antigens are not known. Study-level points and caveats: Characteristic, it appeared, of ankylosing spondylitis blood was a TCR beta motif of eight highly homologous variants.

TCRdb analysed the 5' RACE reads with MiXCR anew, one entry per CDR3 protein. The data show about 420,000 distinct CDR3 sequences, about a fifth seen once. Sequencing used blood, either unsorted or a sorted T cell fraction (not recorded which). These TCRs come from a male donor with ankylosing spondylitis.

This chain joins TRBV7-8 and TRBJ2-7; weak D call: TRBD1 (7 bases). Germline CDR1 reads SGHVS; CDR2 reads FQNEAQ. CDR3 length: 15 residues. V lost 2 bases to trimming and J lost 7 bases, with 18 bases between them. CDR3 nucleotides: TGTGCCAGCAGCTTATACATGGAGGGGGCACGAGAGCAGTACTTC. It is translated as CASSLYMEGAREQYF.

Concerning this clonotype: This may come from a read error, since a much larger clone is one base off. V is TRBV4-2 and J is TRBJ2-3; D is unclear. Trimming cost V 1 base and J 0 bases, with 11 bases left between them. Germline V gene data show CDR1 as LGHNA and CDR2 as YNFKEQ. The CDR3 covers 16 residues. CDR3 DNA: TGTGCCAGCAGCCAAGCAAGTCTCACTAGCACAGATACGCAGTATTTT. Translating gives CASSQASLTSTDTQYF.